This TCR beta chain was retrieved from a study of cytomegalovirus exposure and HLA in healthy donors. Study-wide results and limits: Segments of the TCR beta V type were, in most cases, productive about 90% or about 30% of the time in an earlier analysis. Researchers reported that a few CMV-associated chains were confirmed in vitro as CMV antigen-specific. Usually a TCR sequence was rare, but some public TCRs were found in many donors.

The study ran its PCR with 60 Vbeta and 13 Jbeta primers. Data came from immunoSEQ multiplex PCR; TCRdb stores just in-frame clones and leaves some out. The sample holds about 170,000 clones; approximately 59% are singletons and the top ten take around 2.9%. About this clone: What it recognizes is unknown. The junction and the germline gene differ at one end; a read error may be behind it.

Per germline, CDR1 SGHVS and CDR2 FQNEAQ. There are 13 residues in the CDR3. The chain has TRBV7-8 and TRBJ2-5, with 10 bases matching TRBD2. The receptor's source is a middle-aged man in good health and CMV-seronegative. Sequencing was done on a sample of PBMCs. CDR3 protein: CASSFKREGQKNF. The CDR3 DNA reads TGTGCCAGCAGCTTCAAGCGGGAGGGCCAAAAGAACTTC.